This T cell receptor beta chain emerged from a study of Ad26.COV2.S vaccination and SARS-CoV-2 variants. Clones were sequenced by immunoSEQ multiplex PCR, and TCRdb holds only the in-frame ones, with some missing. The sample consists of roughly 320,000 clones, approximately 80% of them appearing once. V was cut by 3 bases and J by 5 bases, with 16 bases left in between. Germline V CDR1 and CDR2: LNHDA, SQIVND (reference sequence). The CDR3 is 15 residues long. Treatment given: 15 to 20 received Ad26.COV2.S at low or high dose, single or two shots; 5 received placebo; per-sample allocation not given. The investigators took samples on day 63 after the first vaccine or placebo injection.

This TCR was sampled from a person between 18 and 65 years old who received the Ad26.COV2.S COVID-19 vaccine or a placebo. The J gene is TRBJ2-5, the V gene TRBV19, with D uncertain. This material consisted of peripheral blood, taken in a trial of Ad26.COV2.S vaccine versus placebo. CDR3 nucleotides: TGTGCCAGTAGTATGGGTGGGAACCTCTGGGAGACCCAGTACTTC. Its translation: CASSMGGNLWETQYF.